This T cell receptor (beta chain) was documented in a study of metastatic and nonmetastatic thyroid tumors. With MiXCR, TCRdb called clones anew from the PCR reads. The table records around 70,000 clones, around 20% of them present only once. There are 15 residues in the CDR3. CDR1 and CDR2 from the germline V gene are DFQATT and SNEGSKA (reference sequence). The V gene lost 6 bases and the J gene lost 0 bases, with 16 bases spanning the gap. This clone was detected ten times or more. Every patient was untreated before thyroid surgery. The chain recombines TRBV20-1 with TRBJ2-3; D uncertain. The source material was blood. This sequence originates from a female donor with papillary thyroid cancer or a benign thyroid nodule (not recorded which). Some clones in this sample may be carry-over from other donors' samples. The DNA for the CDR3 is TGCAGTGCGGTTGGGCTAGATGATAGCACAGATACGCAGTATTTT. Its translation: CSAVGLDDSTDTQYF.